The 16 T cell receptor beta chains listed next were all sequenced from one sample in a study of T cells in Graves' hyperthyroidism and ophthalmopathy. Amplified regions were TCR beta CDR3 sequences from RNA transcripts. A first-round RT-PCR of the TCR CDR3 used the HTBI primer set. TCRdb recomputed calls from the multiplex PCR reads with MiXCR, one row per CDR3 protein. Found here are about 640,000 distinct CDR3 sequences, about a fifth of them singletons; the top ten hold around a third. The specimen sequenced was blood. The receptor source for this set is a man aged 25 to 40 with Graves' ophthalmopathy.

This clonotype was found many times. The V and J genes are TRBV12-3 or TRBV12-4 and TRBJ2-3; the match to TRBD2 covers 12 bases. V dropped 1 base and J dropped 2; count of bases not matched to a gene: 4. CDR3 length: 17 amino acids. CDR3 nucleotide sequence: TGTGCCAGCAGTTTAGGAACTAGCGGGAGGCCCACAGATACGCAGTATTTT. Translating gives CASSLGTSGRPTDTQYF.

This clonotype was detected many times. The chain has TRBV27 and TRBJ1-4; no reliable D call. Trimming cost V 5 bases and J 5 bases, with 15 bases left between them. This CDR3 region has 15 residues. Germline assignment: CDR1 MNHEY and CDR2 SMNVEV (reference sequence). The DNA of the CDR3 is TGTGCCAGCAGTCCCAGCCCCCCGATAAATGAAAAACTGTTTTTT. Translation gives CASSPSPPINEKLFF.

The chain recombines TRBV12-3 or TRBV12-4 with TRBJ1-5; TRBD1 matches 7 bases. The CDR3 contains 13 residues. With V trimmed by 7 bases and J by 6 bases, 6 bases remained unmatched. CDR3 sequence: CASKGQSVQPQHF. The CDR3 DNA sequence: TGTGCCAGCAAGGGACAGAGCGTTCAGCCCCAGCATTTT.

The J gene is TRBJ1-2, the V gene TRBV19, with unresolved D. The CDR3 length is 13 residues. The germline V gene encodes CDR1 LNHDA and CDR2 SQIVND (reference sequence). V lost 6 bases and J 4 bases, leaving 12 bases between the germline ends. The CDR3 reads CASRNGPFYGYTF. In nucleotides, the CDR3 is TGTGCCAGTAGAAATGGACCGTTCTATGGCTACACCTTC. The full variable domain, completed using reference TRBV19 and TRBJ1-2, is DGGITQSPKYLFRKEGQNVTLSCEQNLNHDAMYWYRQDPGQGLRLIYYSQIVNDFQKGDIAEGYSVSREKKESFPLTVTSAQKNPTAFYLCASRNGPFYGYTFGSGTRLTVV.

The genes are TRBV15 and TRBJ1-1, with D unclear. Trimming took off 3 bases at V and 10 bases at J, with 9 bases between the two ends. This CDR3 spans 11 amino acids. Germline V gives CDR1 LNHNV, CDR2 YYDKDF (reference sequence). The CDR3 loop is CATSSPDGAFF. DNA of the CDR3: TGTGCCACCAGCAGCCCAGACGGAGCTTTCTTT.

The V call is TRBV7-9, the J call TRBJ2-1; 7 bases are a match to TRBD2. V lost 5 bases to trimming and J lost 9 bases; unmatched junction nucleotides: 7. The CDR3 has 13 amino acids. Germline loops: CDR1 SEHNR, CDR2 FQNEAQ (reference sequence). CDR3 loop: CASSGPSGIEQFF. The CDR3 bases are TGTGCCAGCAGCGGCCCTAGCGGAATTGAGCAGTTCTTC.

There are many counts of this clonotype. V and J are TRBV19 and TRBJ2-1, with D maybe TRBD2 (5 bases). This CDR3 spans 15 amino acids. The V end was cut by 3 bases, the J end by 4 bases, with 13 bases between. In germline, CDR1 is LNHDA, CDR2 SQIVND (reference sequence). CDR3: CASSIGGSAYNEQFF. CDR3 DNA: TGTGCCAGTAGTATCGGCGGGTCGGCTTACAATGAGCAGTTCTTC.

This clonotype was recorded a few times. The chain combines TRBV20-1 with TRBJ2-7; weak D call: TRBD2 (6 bases). The CDR3 is made up of 14 amino acids. V lost 4 bases and J lost 0, with 13 bases in between. From germline, CDR1 is DFQATT and CDR2 SNEGSKA (reference sequence). The CDR3 sequence: CSATLGGSSYEQYF. CDR3 coding DNA: TGCAGTGCTACTCTGGGGGGAAGCTCCTACGAGCAGTACTTC.

This clonotype was recorded at least ten times. The chain employs TRBV28 and TRBJ1-2; no reliable D call. The CDR3 is 20 amino acids. CDR1 is MDHEN and CDR2 is SYDVKM in the germline V gene. V dropped 2 bases and J dropped 4 bases, with 29 bases sitting between them. CDR3 residues: CASSLARDLQTTDRLYGYTF. The CDR3 DNA reads TGTGCCAGCAGTTTAGCTCGGGATTTACAGACAACCGACCGCCTCTATGGCTACACCTTC.

This clonotype was seen a handful of times. The chain joins TRBV14 to TRBJ1-6; no clear D. Germline V gene data show CDR1 as SGHDN and CDR2 as FVKESK. This CDR3 spans 15 amino acids. The V and J ends lost 0 bases and 10 bases respectively, with 13 bases between them. For the CDR3, the DNA is TGTGCCAGCAGCCAAGACGGGGTACCTAGGTCACCCCTCCACTTT. As protein: CASSQDGVPRSPLHF.

J is TRBJ1-2 and V is TRBV19; weak D call: TRBD1 (5 bases). The CDR3 length is 11 residues. V gave up 3 bases and J gave up 6 bases, with 5 bases separating them. Germline values: CDR1 LNHDA, CDR2 SQIVND (reference sequence). The CDR3 here is CASSMGDGYTF. The DNA of the CDR3 is TGTGCCAGTAGTATGGGGGATGGCTACACCTTC.

The rearrangement links TRBV12-3 or TRBV12-4 to TRBJ1-2; possible D gene TRBD1, 5 bases. The CDR3 length is 14 residues. V was cut by 3 bases and J by 6 bases, with 14 bases left in between. The CDR3 coding sequence is TGTGCCAGCAGTTTCAAACAGGAGGGCGATGGCTACACCTTC. It codes for CASSFKQEGDGYTF.

This clonotype was recorded a few times. This chain uses TRBV12-3 or TRBV12-4 with TRBJ1-6; D gene ambiguous. CDR3 length: 14 residues. The ends were cut back, 1 base at V and 7 bases at J, with 8 bases in the middle. The CDR3 nucleotides are TGTGCCAGCAGTTTAGAGACTCAGAATTCACCCCTCCACTTT. This translates into CASSLETQNSPLHF.

The chain joins TRBV29-1 to TRBJ2-1; D is possibly TRBD2 (6 bases). V lost 8 bases, J lost 4 bases, and 9 bases lay in between. Looked up from germline, CDR1 is SQVTM and CDR2 is ANQGSEA. The CDR3 sequence is 11 residues long. CDR3 bases: TGCAGCATGGGGGGTTACAATGAGCAGTTCTTC. It codes for CSMGGYNEQFF.

V is TRBV28 and J is TRBJ1-5, with 9 positions matching TRBD1. The CDR3 is 16 residues long. CDR1 and CDR2 from the germline V gene are MDHEN and SYDVKM. Unmatched junction bases numbered 8, after V lost 3 bases and J lost 5 bases. The CDR3 here is CASSFAGTGRDQPQHF. CDR3 nucleotides: TGTGCCAGCAGTTTTGCCGGGACAGGGCGGGATCAGCCCCAGCATTTT.

This sequence joins TRBV18 and TRBJ2-1, with TRBD2 identical over 11 bases. V shed 8 bases, J shed 7 bases, and the junction held 13 bases outside the gene matches. Germline CDR1 KGHSH, CDR2 LQKENI. This CDR3 has 16 residues. In nucleotides, the CDR3 is TGTGCCAGCAGTTCATATAGCGGGAGGGCGGGTAATGAGCAGTTCTTC. Protein: CASSSYSGRAGNEQFF.